This T cell receptor (beta chain) was captured by sequencing in a study of blood T cells in healthy people across ages. CDR1 and CDR2 (germline): SGHRS, YFSETQ. The germline V and J ends were trimmed by 6 bases and 2 bases, with 16 bases remaining between them. This CDR3 has 15 amino acids. Combining a sample-barcoded 5' primer with a J-beta primer mix, a second PCR ran for roughly 7 to 12 cycles. TCRdb reprocessed the 5' RACE reads via MiXCR and lists one record per CDR3 protein. The table has around 1.1 million distinct CDR3 sequences, 30% to 40% seen once; the top ten hold 13%. The rearrangement links TRBV5-1 to TRBJ2-3; tentatively, D is TRBD1 (5 bases). Specimen: blood. The sequence derives from a man younger than 35 in good health. The CDR3 DNA sequence: TGCGCCAGCACCAAGGGCCAGGGTTTCACAGATACGCAGTATTTT. It is translated as CASTKGQGFTDTQYF.